These 7 T cell receptor beta chains originate from one sample sequenced in a study of Graves' ophthalmopathy and Graves' hyperthyroidism (dated by TCRdb to 2016 to 2018). Sequencing used an Illumina HiSeq 2000. For repertoire sequencing, TCR beta CDR3 regions were amplified from RNA transcripts. The first round was an RT-PCR using HTBI primers with the Qiagen OneStep RT-PCR kit, and this first round was followed by a second-round multiplex PCR, then size selection and purification. In TCRdb, the public reads were trimmed at Q25 with fastp and aligned with MiXCR, with productive beta chains retained. Each entry merges the rows of one CDR3 protein and shows their most common DNA and genes. Here the sample has hundreds of thousands of distinct CDR3 sequences; about a fifth occur a single time. The ten largest account for around 6.5% of the sample. The sequenced sample was peripheral blood. The origin of the receptors is a woman aged 18-35 years with stable Graves' hyperthyroidism. Some clones in this sample may be carry-over from other donors' samples. Donor details come from another sample of the same person, matched by shared clones.

This clonotype was counted many times. The chain recombines TRBV12-3 or TRBV12-4 with TRBJ2-5; a possible D gene is TRBD2 (6 bases). The CDR3 is made up of 13 amino acids. V shed 2 bases and J shed 5 bases, with 9 bases lying between them. Here the CDR3 reads CASSLPGGETQYF. The CDR3 DNA is TGTGCCAGCAGTTTACCTGGGGGGGAGACCCAGTACTTC.

This clonotype was recorded a few times. This CDR3 is CASSYSITDPTGRGDTQYF. For the CDR3, the DNA is TGTGCCAGCAGTTACTCGATTACGGATCCGACAGGGAGAGGAGATACGCAGTATTTT. The chain couples TRBV6-8 to TRBJ2-3, with 7 positions matching TRBD1. V dropped 0 bases and J dropped 5; count of bases not matched to a gene: 17. This CDR3 region has 19 residues. Germline V gene data show CDR1 as MNHGY and CDR2 as SAAAGT.

This clonotype was observed many times. This chain connects TRBV4-1 to TRBJ2-7, with TRBD2 as a possible D gene (6 bases). Trimming took off 1 base at V and 1 base at J, with 14 bases between the two ends. The germline CDR1 and CDR2 sequences are MGHRA and YSYEKL. This CDR3 region has 16 residues. The CDR3 DNA reads TGCGCCAGCAGCCAAGGGGAGGTAGGGAATTCCTACGAGCAGTACTTC. Protein: CASSQGEVGNSYEQYF.

The CDR3 protein is CASSLTARVSSYEQYF. CDR3 in DNA: TGTGCCAGCTCACTCACGGCGAGGGTAAGCTCCTACGAGCAGTACTTC. The chain uses TRBV18 and TRBJ2-7, with D perhaps matching TRBD2 (5 bases). This CDR3 has 16 residues. V was clipped by 4 bases and J by 0 bases, with 16 bases between them. The V gene's germline CDR1 is KGHSH and CDR2 LQKENI.

The chain links TRBV6-1 to TRBJ1-1, with D uncertain. Germline-derived CDR1 and CDR2 are MNHNS and SASEGT. The CDR3 is 11 amino acids. The V end lost 3 bases, the J end lost 10 bases, and 9 bases lay between the germline ends. CDR3 in amino acids: CASSDRLVAFF. The CDR3, as DNA: TGTGCCAGCAGTGACAGATTGGTAGCTTTCTTT.

Many counts were recorded for this clonotype. The genes are TRBV12-3 or TRBV12-4 and TRBJ1-5, with 9 bases aligning to TRBD1. The CDR3 has 16 residues. V shed 2 bases, J shed 3 bases, and the junction held 5 bases outside the gene matches. CDR3 residues: CASSLTQGAFNQPQHF. The CDR3, as DNA: TGTGCCAGCAGTTTAACACAGGGGGCGTTCAATCAGCCCCAGCATTTT.

About this clonotype: The conserved final phenylalanine or tryptophan is absent from the CDR3, which likely points to a read error. The chain carries TRBV6-2 or TRBV6-3 and TRBJ1-1; D is ambiguous. Germline V gene sequence: CDR1 MNHEY, CDR2 SVGEGT. V was clipped by 7 bases and J by 10 bases, with 19 bases between them. The CDR3 is 13 residues long. This chain's CDR3 is CASIHRPFEVAFL. The CDR3 bases are TGTGCCAGCATTCATCGCCCGTTCGAGGTAGCTTTCTTG.